The 2 T cell receptor beta chains below were found in one sample sequenced in a study of blood T cell repertoires in COVID-19. Generated by immunoSEQ multiplex PCR, the TCRdb table keeps only in-frame clones and is missing some. This table holds roughly 120,000 clones, 85% to 90% found once. The sequenced material came from peripheral blood. These receptors all come from a woman aged 45-65 years with active or convalescent COVID-19.

The gene calls are TRBV5-4 and TRBJ2-3; TRBD2 might be the D (6 bases). This CDR3 contains 13 residues. V was shortened by 9 bases and J by 2 bases, with 13 bases between the two germline ends. Germline V gives CDR1 SGHNT, CDR2 YYREEE (reference sequence). The DNA for the CDR3 is TGTGCCAACCGGGACTTCCACACAGATACGCAGTATTTT. This encodes CANRDFHTDTQYF.

V gene TRBV5-6 combines with J gene TRBJ2-6; no definite D call. CDR1 is SGHDT, CDR2 YYEEEE, per germline. With 1 base removed from V and 9 bases from J, the gap between germline ends came to 14 bases. CDR3 length: 15 residues. The CDR3 bases are TGTGCCAGCAGCTTGAATTATCTTCCGGGCAACGTCCTGACTTTC. Amino acids: CASSLNYLPGNVLTF.